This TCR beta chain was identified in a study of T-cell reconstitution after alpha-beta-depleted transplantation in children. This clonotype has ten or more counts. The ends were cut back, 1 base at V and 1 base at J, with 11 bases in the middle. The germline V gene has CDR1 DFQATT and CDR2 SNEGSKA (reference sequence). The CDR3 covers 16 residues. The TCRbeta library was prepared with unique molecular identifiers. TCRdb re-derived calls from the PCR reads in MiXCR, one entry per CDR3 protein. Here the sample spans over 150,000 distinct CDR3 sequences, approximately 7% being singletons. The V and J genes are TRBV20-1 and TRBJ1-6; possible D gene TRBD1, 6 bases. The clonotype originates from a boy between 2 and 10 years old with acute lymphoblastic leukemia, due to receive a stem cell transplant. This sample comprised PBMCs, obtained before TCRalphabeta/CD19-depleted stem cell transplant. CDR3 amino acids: CSARGQVMSYNSPLHF. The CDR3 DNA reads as TGCAGTGCTAGAGGACAGGTCATGTCCTATAATTCACCCCTCCACTTT.